This T cell receptor beta chain originates from a study of CD8 T cell repertoires and HIV-1 epitope variants (dated by TCRdb to about 2020). Context from the whole study: Twenty-five peptides representing autologous and known Gag and Nef epitope variants were each used to stimulate T cells in separate culture wells. A CMV, EBV and flu peptide pool, the Ebola AY9 epitope as negative control, and a no-peptide well were included as control conditions. The epitopes tested covered three Gag epitope families plus Nef HW9 and YT9. T cells were enriched using the EasySep Human T Cell Enrichment Kit and were co-cultured with equal numbers of autologous T cell-negative cells serving as antigen-presenting cells. Cultures were maintained for nine to ten days in IMDM with gentamicin, and half-media changes adding IL-2, IL-7 and IL-15 were performed on days 3 and 7. A 1M T cell aliquot was kept as an uncultured baseline condition, separate from the roughly 80 T cell cultures. A total of approximately 83 T cell cultures were run, with each culture condition done in triplicate except for one peptide, which was done in duplicate.

Taken from the germline V gene, the CDR1 and CDR2 loops are ENHRY and SYGVKD. The CDR3 contains 13 residues, cysteine and phenylalanine counted. Solely the CDR3 DNA is kept, with 39 bases framed from the first base. V is cut by 9 bases and J by 1 base, and the space between the germline ends is 13 bases. This clone has a handful of counts. Its specific antigen is unknown. The sample holds no much larger clone one base away, and base qualities are not on file. Findings and caveats that apply to the study as a whole: About nine antigen-specific TCR beta clonotypes were identified, of which about 6 appeared to be cross-reactive for autologous or known escape epitope variants. The assay identified only TCR beta chains and indicated proliferation in response to antigen, without indicating T cell function or cytokine profile. A few clonotypes recognized the Nef KF9 family and one clonotype recognized the HW9 family, while no responses to the TAALDMSHF plasma variant were seen.

The EasySep Human CD8+ T Cell Enrichment Kit was used on day 10 to isolate CD8+ T cells from every culture. Sequencing of TCR beta CDR3 regions was performed at survey depth on the immunoSEQ platform. The QIAamp DNA micro kit was used to extract genomic DNA from every cultured and uncultured CD8+ T cell population. The paper's processing steps were these. Samples with fewer than 5,000 productive reads were excluded, resulting in the removal of about 6% of the roughly 80 HIV peptide-stimulated cultures. Sequences were trimmed to CDR3 by a MANAFEST web app, and nonproductive sequences, CDR3s under 5 amino acids, and sequences not starting with C or ending with F/W were removed. Antigen-specific clonotypes had to expand in at least 2 of 3 replicates versus no-peptide control at FDR 0.01, only within one epitope family. In addition, a specific clonotype needed a frequency at least fivefold higher than in wells stimulated with peptides from other epitope families. In its TCRdb copy, this immuneACCESS table keeps in-frame sequences only and misses some clones. Where compared with another copy, unresolved V genes explain less than half of these, and the others have no known cause. The D gene and trimming were derived from the DNA, and the V and J assignments and clone size from that table. For this sample the table gives more than 5,500 clones, of which around two thirds were detected only once. In total, the top ten clones hold around 41% of the sample.

Material: cultured CD8+ T cells derived from PBMCs. This sequence uses TRBV10-3 and TRBJ2-7; TRBD1 might be the D gene, on 5 matching bases. The source of this sequence is a male donor with HIV. The CDR3 here reads CAIQGRDSYEQYF. In nucleotide form, the sequence is TGTGCCATTCAGGGCAGGGATTCCTACGAGCAGTACTTC.